This T cell receptor (beta chain) was identified during a study of T cell responses to AZD1222 COVID-19 vaccine. Study at large: Pooling was applied to second doses at about 4 or about 12 weeks. Whole-study findings and limits: Clonal diversity was possibly underestimated, and the donors were mostly white British, with more females.

Data came from immunoSEQ multiplex PCR; TCRdb stores just in-frame clones and leaves some out. The repertoire holds roughly 180,000 clones, with about 90% as singletons. Points on this clone: What it recognizes is unknown.

The ends were cut back, 3 bases at V and 3 bases at J, with 11 bases in the middle. Germline CDR1 SGHRS, CDR2 YFSETQ. The CDR3 runs to 14 residues. The sequencing used peripheral blood, collected on day 0 of AZD1222 vaccination. The chain uses TRBV5-1 and TRBJ2-3, with D perhaps matching TRBD2 (6 bases). The sequence derives from an adult in good health. The CDR3 sequence: CASSSPGRTDTQYF. The CDR3 nucleotides are TGCGCCAGCAGCTCTCCAGGGAGGACAGATACGCAGTATTTT.